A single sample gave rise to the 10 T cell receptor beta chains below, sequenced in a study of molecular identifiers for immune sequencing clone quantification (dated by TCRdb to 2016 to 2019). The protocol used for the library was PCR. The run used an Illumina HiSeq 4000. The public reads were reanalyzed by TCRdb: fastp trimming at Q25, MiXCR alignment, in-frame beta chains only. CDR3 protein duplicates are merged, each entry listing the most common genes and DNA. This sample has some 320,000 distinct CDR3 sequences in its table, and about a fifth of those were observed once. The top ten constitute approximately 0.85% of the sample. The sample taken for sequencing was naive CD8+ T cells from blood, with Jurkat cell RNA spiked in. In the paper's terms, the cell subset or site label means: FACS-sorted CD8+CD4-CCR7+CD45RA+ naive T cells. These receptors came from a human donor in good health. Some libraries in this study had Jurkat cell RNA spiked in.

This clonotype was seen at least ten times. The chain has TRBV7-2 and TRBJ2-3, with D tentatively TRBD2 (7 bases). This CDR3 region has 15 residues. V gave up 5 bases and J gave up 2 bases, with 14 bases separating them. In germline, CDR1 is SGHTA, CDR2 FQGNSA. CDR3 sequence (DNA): TGTGCCAGCAGCGATTTAGGGGGGGCCACAGATACGCAGTATTTT. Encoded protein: CASSDLGGATDTQYF. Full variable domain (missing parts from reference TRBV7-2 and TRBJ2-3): GAGVSQSPSNKVTEKGKDVELRCDPISGHTALYWYRQSLGQGLEFLIYFQGNSAPDKSGLPSDRFSAERTGGSVSTLTIQRTQQEDSAVYLCASSDLGGATDTQYFGPGTRLTVL.

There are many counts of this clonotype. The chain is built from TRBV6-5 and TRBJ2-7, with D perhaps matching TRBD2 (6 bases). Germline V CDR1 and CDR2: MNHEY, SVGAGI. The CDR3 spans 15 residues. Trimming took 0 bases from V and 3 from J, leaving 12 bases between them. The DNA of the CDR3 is TGTGCCAGCAGTTACTCTCTTTACGGGAGCTACGAGCAGTACTTC. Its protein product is CASSYSLYGSYEQYF.

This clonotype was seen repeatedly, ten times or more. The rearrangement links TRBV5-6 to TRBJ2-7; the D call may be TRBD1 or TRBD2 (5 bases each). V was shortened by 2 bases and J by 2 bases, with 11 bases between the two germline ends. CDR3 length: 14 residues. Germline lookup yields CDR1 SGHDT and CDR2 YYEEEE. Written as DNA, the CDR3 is TGTGCCAGCAGCTTTTGGGGGAACCCCTACGAGCAGTACTTC. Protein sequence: CASSFWGNPYEQYF.

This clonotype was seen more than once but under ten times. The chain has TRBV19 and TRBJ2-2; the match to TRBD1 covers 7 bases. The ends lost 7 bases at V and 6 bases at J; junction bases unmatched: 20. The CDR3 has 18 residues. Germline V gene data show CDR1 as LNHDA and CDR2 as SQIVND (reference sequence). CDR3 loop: CASTGTGVISLLAGELFF. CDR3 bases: TGTGCCAGTACCGGAACAGGGGTAATCTCCCTTTTGGCCGGGGAGCTGTTTTTT.

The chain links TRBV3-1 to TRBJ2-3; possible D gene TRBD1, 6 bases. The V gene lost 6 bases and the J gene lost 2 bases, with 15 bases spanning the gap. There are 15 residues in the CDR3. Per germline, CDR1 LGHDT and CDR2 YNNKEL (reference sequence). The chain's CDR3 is CASRHRQGPTDTQYF. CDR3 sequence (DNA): TGTGCCAGCAGACACCGCCAGGGGCCCACAGATACGCAGTATTTT.

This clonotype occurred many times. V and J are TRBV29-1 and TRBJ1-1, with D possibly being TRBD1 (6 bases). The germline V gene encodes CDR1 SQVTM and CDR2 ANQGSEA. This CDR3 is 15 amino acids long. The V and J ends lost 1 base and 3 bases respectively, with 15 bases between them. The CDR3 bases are TGCAGCGTTGAAGGCTTGGGGGGGCCGGACACTGAAGCTTTCTTT. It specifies CSVEGLGGPDTEAFF.

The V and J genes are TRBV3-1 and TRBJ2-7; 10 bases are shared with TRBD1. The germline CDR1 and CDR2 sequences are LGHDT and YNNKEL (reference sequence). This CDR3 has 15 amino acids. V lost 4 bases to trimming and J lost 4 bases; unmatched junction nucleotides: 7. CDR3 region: CASSRAGTGDYEQYF. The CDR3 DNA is TGTGCCAGCAGCCGAGCCGGGACAGGGGATTACGAGCAGTACTTC.

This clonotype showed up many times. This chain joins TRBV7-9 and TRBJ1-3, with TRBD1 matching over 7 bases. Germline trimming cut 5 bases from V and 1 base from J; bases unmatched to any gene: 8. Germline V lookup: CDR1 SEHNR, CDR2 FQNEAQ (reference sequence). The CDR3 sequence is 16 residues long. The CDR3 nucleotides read TGTGCCAGCAGCGAGGGACAGTTAATTTCTGGAAACACCATATATTTT. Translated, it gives CASSEGQLISGNTIYF.

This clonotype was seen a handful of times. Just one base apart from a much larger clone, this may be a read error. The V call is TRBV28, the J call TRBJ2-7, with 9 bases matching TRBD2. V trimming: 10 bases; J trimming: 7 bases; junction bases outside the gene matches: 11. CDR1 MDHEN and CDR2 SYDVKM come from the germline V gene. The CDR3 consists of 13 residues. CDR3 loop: CATPGLAGSEQYF. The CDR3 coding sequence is TGTGCCACCCCAGGGCTAGCGGGAAGTGAGCAGTACTTC.

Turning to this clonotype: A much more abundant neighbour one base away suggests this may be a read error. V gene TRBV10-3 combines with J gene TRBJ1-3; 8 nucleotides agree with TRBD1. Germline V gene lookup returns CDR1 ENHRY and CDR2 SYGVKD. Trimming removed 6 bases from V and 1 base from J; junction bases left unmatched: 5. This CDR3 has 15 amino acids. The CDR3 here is CAIRAQGVSGNTIYF. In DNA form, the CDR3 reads TGTGCCATCAGAGCACAGGGGGTTTCTGGAAACACCATATATTTT.